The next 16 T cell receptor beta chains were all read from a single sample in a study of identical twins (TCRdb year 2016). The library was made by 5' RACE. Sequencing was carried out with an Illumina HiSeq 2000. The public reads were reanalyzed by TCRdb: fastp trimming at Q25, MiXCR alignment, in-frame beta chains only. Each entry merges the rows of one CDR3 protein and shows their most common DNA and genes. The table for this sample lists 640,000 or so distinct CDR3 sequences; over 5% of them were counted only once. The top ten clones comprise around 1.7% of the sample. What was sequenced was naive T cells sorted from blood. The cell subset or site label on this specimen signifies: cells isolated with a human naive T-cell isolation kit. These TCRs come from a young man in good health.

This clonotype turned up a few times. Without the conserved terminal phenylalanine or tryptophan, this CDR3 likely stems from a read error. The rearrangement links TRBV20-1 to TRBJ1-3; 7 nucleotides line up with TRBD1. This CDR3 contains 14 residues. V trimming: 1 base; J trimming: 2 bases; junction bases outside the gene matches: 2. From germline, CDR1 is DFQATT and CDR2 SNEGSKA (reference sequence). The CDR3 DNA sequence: TGCAGTGCTAGAGCCGGGACAGCTGGAAACACCATATATTGT. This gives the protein CSARAGTAGNTIYC.

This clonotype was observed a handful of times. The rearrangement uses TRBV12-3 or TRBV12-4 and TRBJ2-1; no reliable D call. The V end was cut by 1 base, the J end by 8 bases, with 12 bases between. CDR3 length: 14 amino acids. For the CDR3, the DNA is TGTGCCAGCAGTTTAGTTGCTTCTATAGATGAGCAGTTCTTC. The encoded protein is CASSLVASIDEQFF.

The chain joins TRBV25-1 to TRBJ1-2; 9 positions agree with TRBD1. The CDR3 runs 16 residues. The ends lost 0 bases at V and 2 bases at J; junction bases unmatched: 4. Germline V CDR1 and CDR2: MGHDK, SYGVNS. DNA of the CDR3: TGTGCCAGCAGTGAATATGATGGGACAGGGAACTATGGCTACACCTTC. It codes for CASSEYDGTGNYGYTF.

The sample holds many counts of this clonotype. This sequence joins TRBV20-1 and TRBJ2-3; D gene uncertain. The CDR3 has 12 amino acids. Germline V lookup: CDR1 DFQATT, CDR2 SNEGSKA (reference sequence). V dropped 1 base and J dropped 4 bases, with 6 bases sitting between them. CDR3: CSARVDPDTQYF. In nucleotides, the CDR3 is TGCAGTGCTAGAGTTGACCCAGATACGCAGTATTTT.

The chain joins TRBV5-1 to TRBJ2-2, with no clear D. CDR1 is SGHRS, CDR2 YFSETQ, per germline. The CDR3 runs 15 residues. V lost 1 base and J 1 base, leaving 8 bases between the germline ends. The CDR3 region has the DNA TGCGCCAGCAGCTTGAACGGCGGGAACACCGGGGAGCTGTTTTTT. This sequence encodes CASSLNGGNTGELFF.

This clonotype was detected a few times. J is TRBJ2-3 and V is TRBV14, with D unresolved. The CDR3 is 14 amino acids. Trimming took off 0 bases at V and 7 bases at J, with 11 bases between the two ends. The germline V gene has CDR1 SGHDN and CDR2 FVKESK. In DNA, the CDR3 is TGTGCCAGCAGCCAAGATTCCTTGGGGAATACGCAGTATTTT. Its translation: CASSQDSLGNTQYF.

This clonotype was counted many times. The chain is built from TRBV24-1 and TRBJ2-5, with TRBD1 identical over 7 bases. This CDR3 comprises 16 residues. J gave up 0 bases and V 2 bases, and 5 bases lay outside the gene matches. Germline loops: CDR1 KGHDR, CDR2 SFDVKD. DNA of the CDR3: TGTGCCACCAGTGATTCCGACAGGGTGGACCAAGAGACCCAGTACTTC. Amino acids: CATSDSDRVDQETQYF.

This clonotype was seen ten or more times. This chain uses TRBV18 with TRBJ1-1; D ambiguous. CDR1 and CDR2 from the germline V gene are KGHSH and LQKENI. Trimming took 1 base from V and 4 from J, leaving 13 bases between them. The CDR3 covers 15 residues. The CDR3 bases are TGTGCCAGCTCACCACTCGACGGATGGGGCACTGAAGCTTTCTTT. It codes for CASSPLDGWGTEAFF.

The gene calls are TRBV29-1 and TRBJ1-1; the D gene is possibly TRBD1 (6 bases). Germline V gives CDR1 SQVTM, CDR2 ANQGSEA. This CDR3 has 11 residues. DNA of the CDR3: TGCAGAGGGGGATCGAACACTGAAGCTTTCTTT. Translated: CRGGSNTEAFF.

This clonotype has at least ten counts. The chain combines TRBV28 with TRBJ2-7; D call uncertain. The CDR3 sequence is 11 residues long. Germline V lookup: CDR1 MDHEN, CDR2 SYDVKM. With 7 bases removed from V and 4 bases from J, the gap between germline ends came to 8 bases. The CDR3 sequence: CASKTYYEQYF. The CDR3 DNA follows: TGTGCCAGCAAAACCTATTACGAGCAGTACTTC. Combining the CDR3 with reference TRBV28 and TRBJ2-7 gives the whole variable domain DVKVTQSSRYLVKRTGEKVFLECVQDMDHENMFWYRQDPGLGLRLIYFSYDVKMKEKGDIPEGYSVSREKKERFSLILESASTNQTSMYLCASKTYYEQYFGPGTRLTVT.

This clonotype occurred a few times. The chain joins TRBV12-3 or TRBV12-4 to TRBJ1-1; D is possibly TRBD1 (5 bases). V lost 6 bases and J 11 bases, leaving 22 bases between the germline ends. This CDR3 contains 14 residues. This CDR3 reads CASRERDGLPSAFF. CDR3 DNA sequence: TGTGCCAGCAGAGAAAGGGACGGTCTCCCCTCGGCTTTCTTT.

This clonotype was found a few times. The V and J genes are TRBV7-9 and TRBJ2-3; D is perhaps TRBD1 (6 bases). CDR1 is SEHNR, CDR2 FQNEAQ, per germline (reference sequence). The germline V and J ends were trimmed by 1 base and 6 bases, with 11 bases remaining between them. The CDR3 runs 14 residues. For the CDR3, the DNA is TGTGCCAGCAGCTTAGGACAGGATTTGGATACGCAGTATTTT. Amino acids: CASSLGQDLDTQYF.

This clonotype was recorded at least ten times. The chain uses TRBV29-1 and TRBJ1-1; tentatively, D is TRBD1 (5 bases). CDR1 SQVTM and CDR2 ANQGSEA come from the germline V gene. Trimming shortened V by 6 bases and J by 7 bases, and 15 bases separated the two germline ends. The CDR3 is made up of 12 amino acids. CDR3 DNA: TGCAGCGTGGGGCCAGAGCTTGGTGAAGCTTTCTTT. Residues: CSVGPELGEAFF.

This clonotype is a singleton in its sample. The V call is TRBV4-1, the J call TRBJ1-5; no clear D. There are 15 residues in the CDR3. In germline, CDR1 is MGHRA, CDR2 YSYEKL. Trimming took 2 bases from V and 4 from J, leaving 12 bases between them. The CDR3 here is CASSQSHSRNQPQHF. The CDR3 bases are TGCGCCAGCAGCCAATCTCACAGCAGAAATCAGCCCCAGCATTTT.

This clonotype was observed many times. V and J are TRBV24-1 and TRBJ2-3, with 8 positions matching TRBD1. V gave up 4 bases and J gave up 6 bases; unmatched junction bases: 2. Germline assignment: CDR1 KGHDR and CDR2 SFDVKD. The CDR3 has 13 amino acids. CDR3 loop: CATSDWTGDTQYF. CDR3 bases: TGTGCCACCAGTGACTGGACAGGGGATACGCAGTATTTT.

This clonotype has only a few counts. CDR3 sequence (DNA): TGTGCCAGCAGCTTAGGGGGACTAGCGGGAGCTGTTGAGCAGTTCTTC. Protein product: CASSLGGLAGAVEQFF. The chain joins TRBV7-2 to TRBJ2-1; 14 positions match TRBD2. The CDR3 is made up of 16 amino acids. Losses at the gene ends were 1 base for V and 9 bases for J; bases not matched to a gene: 5. The germline V gene encodes CDR1 SGHTA and CDR2 FQGNSA.